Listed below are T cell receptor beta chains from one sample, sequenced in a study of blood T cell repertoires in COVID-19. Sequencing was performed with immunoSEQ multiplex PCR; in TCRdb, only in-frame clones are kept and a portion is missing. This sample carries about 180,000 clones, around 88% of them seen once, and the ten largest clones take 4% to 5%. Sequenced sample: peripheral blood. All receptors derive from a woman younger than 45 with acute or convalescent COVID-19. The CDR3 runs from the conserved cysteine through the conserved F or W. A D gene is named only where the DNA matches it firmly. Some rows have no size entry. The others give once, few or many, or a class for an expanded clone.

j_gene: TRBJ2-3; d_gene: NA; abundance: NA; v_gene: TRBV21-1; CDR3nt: TGTGCCAACACCCAAAGGCTAGCGGGAGTTGTAGGGGATACGCAGTATTTT; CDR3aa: CANTQRLAGVVGDTQYF
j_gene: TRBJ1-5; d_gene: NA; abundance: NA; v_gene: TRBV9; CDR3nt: TGTGCCAGCAGCGCGTGGGGGGGCAATCAGCCCCAGCATTTT; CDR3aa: CASSAWGGNQPQHF
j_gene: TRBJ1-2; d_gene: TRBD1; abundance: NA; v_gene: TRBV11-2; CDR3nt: TGTGCCAGCAGCCAGACGACAGGGTTCTATGGCTACACCTTC; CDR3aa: CASSQTTGFYGYTF
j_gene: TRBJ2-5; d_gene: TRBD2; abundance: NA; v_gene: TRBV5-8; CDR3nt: TGTGCCAGCAGCTCCCTAATTTTACTAGCGGGAAATGGGGAAGAGACCCAGTACTTC; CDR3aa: CASSSLILLAGNGEETQYF
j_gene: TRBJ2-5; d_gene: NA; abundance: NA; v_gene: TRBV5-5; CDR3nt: TGTGCCAGCAGCCTCCGCCATGGCCTGGAGACCCAGTACTTC; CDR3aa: CASSLRHGLETQYF
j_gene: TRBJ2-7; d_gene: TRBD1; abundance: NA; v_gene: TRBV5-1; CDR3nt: TGCGCCAGCAGCCAAGCCGGGACAGGGTCCTACGAGCAGTACTTC; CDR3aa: CASSQAGTGSYEQYF
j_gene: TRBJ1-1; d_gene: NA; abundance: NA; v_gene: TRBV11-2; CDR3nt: TGTGCCAGCAGCTTAATTCGGGACACTGAAGCTTTCTTT; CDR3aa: CASSLIRDTEAFF
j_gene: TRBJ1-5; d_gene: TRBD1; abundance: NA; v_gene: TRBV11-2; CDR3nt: TGTGCCAGCAGCGCCGGGACAGGGAGTGATCAGCCCCAGCATTTT; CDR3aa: CASSAGTGSDQPQHF
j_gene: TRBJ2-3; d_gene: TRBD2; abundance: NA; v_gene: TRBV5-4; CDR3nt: TGTGCCAGCAGCTTTGGTTCGGGGGGTGGCACAGATACGCAGTATTTT; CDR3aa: CASSFGSGGGTDTQYF
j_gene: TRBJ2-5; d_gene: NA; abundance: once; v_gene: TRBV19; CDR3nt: TGTGCCAGTAGTACAGGGAGGGGGGAGACCCAGTACTTC; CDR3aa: CASSTGRGETQYF
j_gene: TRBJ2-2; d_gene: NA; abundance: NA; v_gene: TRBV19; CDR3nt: TGTGCCAGTCGAGGCTACACCGGGGAGCTGTTTTTT; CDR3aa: CASRGYTGELFF
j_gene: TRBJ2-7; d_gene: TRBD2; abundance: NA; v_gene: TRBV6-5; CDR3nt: TGTGCCAGCAGAACCCTTAGCGGGAGTTACGAGCAGTACTTC; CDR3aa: CASRTLSGSYEQYF
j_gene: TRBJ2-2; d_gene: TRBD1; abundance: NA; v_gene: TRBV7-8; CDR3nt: TGTGCCAGCAGCTTCAGGGGGCGTAGGGGGGAGCTGTTTTTT; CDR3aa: CASSFRGRRGELFF
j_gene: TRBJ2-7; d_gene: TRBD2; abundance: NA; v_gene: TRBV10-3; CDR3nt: TGTGCCATCAGGCTCGGGGGGGGGAGTGAGCAGTACTTC; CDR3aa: CAIRLGGGSEQYF
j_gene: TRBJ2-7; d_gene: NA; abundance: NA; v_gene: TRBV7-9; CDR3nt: TGTGCCAGCAGCTTTAACGGTCCCTACGAGCAGTACTTC; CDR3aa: CASSFNGPYEQYF
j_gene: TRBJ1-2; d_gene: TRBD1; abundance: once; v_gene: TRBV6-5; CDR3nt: TGTGCCAGCAGTTACCCGACAGGGGGTCACTATGGCTACACCTTC; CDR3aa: CASSYPTGGHYGYTF
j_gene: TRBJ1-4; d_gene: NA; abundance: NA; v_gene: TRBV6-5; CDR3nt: TGTGCCAGCTCCATCAGTGGCAGTTGGAATGAAAAACTGTTTTTT; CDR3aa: CASSISGSWNEKLFF
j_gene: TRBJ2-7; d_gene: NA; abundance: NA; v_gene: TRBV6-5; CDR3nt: TGTGCCAGCAGAGAGCGGCCCAAGAGCTCCTACGAGCAGTACTTC; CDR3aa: CASRERPKSSYEQYF
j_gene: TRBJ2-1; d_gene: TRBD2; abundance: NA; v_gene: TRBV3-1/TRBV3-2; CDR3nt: TGTGCCAGCGCGGCTGGACTAGGGGCCTACAATGAGCAGTTCTTC; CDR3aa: CASAAGLGAYNEQFF
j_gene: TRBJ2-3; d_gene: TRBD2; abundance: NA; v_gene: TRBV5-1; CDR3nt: TGCGCCAGCAGGTGGCGGGAGAATACAGATACGCAGTATTTT; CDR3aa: CASRWRENTDTQYF
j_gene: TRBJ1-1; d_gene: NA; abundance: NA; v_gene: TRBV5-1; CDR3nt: TGCGCCAGCAGCTTCGGGGAGGACACTGAAGCTTTCTTT; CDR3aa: CASSFGEDTEAFF
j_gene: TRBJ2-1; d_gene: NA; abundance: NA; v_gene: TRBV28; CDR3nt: TGTGCCAGCAGTTTTACGGTTAACAATGAGCAGTTCTTC; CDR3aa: CASSFTVNNEQFF
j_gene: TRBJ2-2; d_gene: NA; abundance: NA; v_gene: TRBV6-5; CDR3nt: TGTGCCAGCAGTTCCACCCGGACAGTCGTAGGGGAGCTGTTTTTT; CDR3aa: CASSSTRTVVGELFF
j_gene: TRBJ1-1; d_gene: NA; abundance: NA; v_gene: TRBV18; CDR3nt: TGTGCCAGCTCGCGAGGCCCTGAAGCTTTCTTT; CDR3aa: CASSRGPEAFF
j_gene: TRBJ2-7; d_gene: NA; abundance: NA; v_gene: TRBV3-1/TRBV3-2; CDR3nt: TGTGCCAGCAGCCCTACAGCCTCCTACGAGCAGTACTTC; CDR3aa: CASSPTASYEQYF
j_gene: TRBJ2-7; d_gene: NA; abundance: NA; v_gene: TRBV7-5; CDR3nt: TGTGCCAGAAGCTTTGGAGGGTACGAGCAGTACTTC; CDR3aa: CARSFGGYEQYF
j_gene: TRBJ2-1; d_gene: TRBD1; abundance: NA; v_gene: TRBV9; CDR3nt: TGTGCCAGCAGCTCAGCCACAGGGGGCGAGGTTGGGAATGAGCAGTTCTTC; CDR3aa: CASSSATGGEVGNEQFF
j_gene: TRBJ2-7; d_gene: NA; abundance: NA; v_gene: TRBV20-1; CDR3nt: TGCAGTGCGAGAAGGACTCCGGAGCAGTACTTC; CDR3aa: CSARRTPEQYF
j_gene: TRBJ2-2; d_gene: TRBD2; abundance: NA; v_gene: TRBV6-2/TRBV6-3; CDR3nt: TGTGCCAGCAGTTACGGGTCTAGCGGAGTTAGGGGGGAGCTGTTTTTT; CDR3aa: CASSYGSSGVRGELFF
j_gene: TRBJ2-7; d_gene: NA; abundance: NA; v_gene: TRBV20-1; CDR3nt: TGCAGTGCTAGTAGTCGTCGCTACCTCTACGAGCAGTACTTC; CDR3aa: CSASSRRYLYEQYF
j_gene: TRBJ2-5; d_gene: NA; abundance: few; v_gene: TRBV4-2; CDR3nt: TGTGCCAGCAGCCAAGATCACCAGGAGACCCAGTACTTC; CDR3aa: CASSQDHQETQYF
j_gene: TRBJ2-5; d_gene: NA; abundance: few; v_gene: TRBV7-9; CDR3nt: TGTGCCAGCAGCTTTCGGGACAAGGGGAAAGAGACCCAGTACTTC; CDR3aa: CASSFRDKGKETQYF
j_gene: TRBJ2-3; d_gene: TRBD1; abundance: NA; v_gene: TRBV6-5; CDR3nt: TGTGCCAGCAGTTACACGACAGGGGCGCGGGATACGCAGTATTTT; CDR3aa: CASSYTTGARDTQYF
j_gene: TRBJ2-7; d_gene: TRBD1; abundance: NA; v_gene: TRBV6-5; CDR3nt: TGTGCCAGCAGTTACGCCGGACAGGGGTCCTACGAGCAGTACTTC; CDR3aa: CASSYAGQGSYEQYF
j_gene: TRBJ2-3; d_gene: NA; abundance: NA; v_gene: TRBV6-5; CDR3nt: TGTGCCAGCAGTCTCGGGGGTACGCAGTATTTT; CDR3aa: CASSLGGTQYF
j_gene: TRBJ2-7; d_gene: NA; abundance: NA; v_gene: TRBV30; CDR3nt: TGTGCCTGGAACAGGGACGGCTACGAGCAGTACTTC; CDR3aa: CAWNRDGYEQYF
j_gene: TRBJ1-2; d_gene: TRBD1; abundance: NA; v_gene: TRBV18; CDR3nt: TGTGCCAGCTCATCATCTCCAAGGACAGGGCGTCAGAGGGACTATGGCTACACCTTC; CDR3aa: CASSSSPRTGRQRDYGYTF
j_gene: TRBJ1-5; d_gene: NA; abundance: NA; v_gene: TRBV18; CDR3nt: TGTGCCAGCTCACGGTCTCAACAGGGAAATCAGCCCCAGCATTTT; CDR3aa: CASSRSQQGNQPQHF
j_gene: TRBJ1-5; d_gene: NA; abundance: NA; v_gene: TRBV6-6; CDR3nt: TGTGCCAGCAATTTACCCGGGAGCAATCAGCCCCAGCATTTT; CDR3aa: CASNLPGSNQPQHF
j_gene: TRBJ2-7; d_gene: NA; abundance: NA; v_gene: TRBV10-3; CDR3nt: TGTGCCATCAAGAGTAGCCCGGACGAGCAGTACTTC; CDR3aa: CAIKSSPDEQYF
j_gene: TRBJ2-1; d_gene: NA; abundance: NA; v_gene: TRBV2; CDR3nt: TGTGCCAGCAGTGCCGTGGGCCTTCCTGAGCAGTTCTTC; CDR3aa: CASSAVGLPEQFF
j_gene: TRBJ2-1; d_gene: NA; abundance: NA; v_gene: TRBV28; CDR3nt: TGTGCCAGCAGTTTTCACTCCTACAATGAGCAGTTCTTC; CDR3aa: CASSFHSYNEQFF
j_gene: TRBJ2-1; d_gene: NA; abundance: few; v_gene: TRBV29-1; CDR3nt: TGCAGCGTTGTGAGGGATGAGCAGTTCTTC; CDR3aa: CSVVRDEQFF
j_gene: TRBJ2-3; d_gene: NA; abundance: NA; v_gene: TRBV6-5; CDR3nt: TGTGCCAGCAGTTACCCACGAGGGGATACGCAGTATTTT; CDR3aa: CASSYPRGDTQYF
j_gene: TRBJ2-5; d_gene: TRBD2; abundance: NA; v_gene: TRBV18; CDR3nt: TGTGCCAGCTCCGCGGGAGCCGGAGAGACCCAGTACTTC; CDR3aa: CASSAGAGETQYF
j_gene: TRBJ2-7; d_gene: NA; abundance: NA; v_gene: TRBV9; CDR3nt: TGTGCCAGCAGCGGTAGCGACTCCTACGAGCAGTACTTC; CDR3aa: CASSGSDSYEQYF
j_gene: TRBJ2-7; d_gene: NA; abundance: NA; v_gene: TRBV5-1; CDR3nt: TGCGCCAGCAGCTTTTCGAGCGGGCAGGGGGCCTACGAGCAGTACTTC; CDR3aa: CASSFSSGQGAYEQYF
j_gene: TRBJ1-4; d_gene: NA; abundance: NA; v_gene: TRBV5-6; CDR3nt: TGTGCCAGCAGCGGACCCCGGGGGGGCTGGGGAGAAAAACTGTTTTTT; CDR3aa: CASSGPRGGWGEKLFF
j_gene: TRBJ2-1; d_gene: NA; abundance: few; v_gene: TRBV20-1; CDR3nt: TGCAGTGCTAACCGGGACAACGAGCAGTTCTTC; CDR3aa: CSANRDNEQFF
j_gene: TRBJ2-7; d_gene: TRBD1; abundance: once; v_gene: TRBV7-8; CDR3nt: TGTGCCAGCAGCCCCAGGACAGGCTCCTACGAGCAGTACTTC; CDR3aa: CASSPRTGSYEQYF
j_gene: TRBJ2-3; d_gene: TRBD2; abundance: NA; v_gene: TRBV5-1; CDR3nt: TGCGCCTCCTCTAGCGGGAGAGGGACAGATACGCAGTATTTT; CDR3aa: CASSSGRGTDTQYF
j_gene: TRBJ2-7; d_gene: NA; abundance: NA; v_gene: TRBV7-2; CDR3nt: TGTGCCAGCAGCCCTAAGGAGGGGGGGAGGGCACGGGAGCAGTACTTC; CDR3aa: CASSPKEGGRAREQYF
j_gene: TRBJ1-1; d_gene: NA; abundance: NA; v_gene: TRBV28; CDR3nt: TGTGCCAGCAGTTCTTGGACGGGAGGTACTGAAGCTTTCTTT; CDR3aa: CASSSWTGGTEAFF
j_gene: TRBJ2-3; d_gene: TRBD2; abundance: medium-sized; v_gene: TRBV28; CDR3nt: TGTGCCAGCAGTTTTTCGGGCGGGAGATCGGATACGCAGTATTTT; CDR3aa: CASSFSGGRSDTQYF
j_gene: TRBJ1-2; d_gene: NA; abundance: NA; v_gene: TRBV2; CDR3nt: TGTGCCAGCAGTGAAGCTGGAGCCCCCTATGGCTACACCTTC; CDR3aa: CASSEAGAPYGYTF
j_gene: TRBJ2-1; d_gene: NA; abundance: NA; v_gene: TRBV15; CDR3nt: TGTGCCACCAGCAACCTCAGAATGGGCAGGCAGTTCTTC; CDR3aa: CATSNLRMGRQFF
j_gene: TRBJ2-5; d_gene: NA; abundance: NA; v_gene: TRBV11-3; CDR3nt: TGTGCCAGCGGTACAGCCGTCTCAGGGACCCAGTACTTC; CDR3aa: CASGTAVSGTQYF